This T cell receptor beta chain was retrieved from a study of cytotoxic CD8 clonotypes in ibrutinib-treated CLL. The authors obtained about 1.9 micrograms of genomic DNA from cryopreserved PBMCs for TCR beta libraries. The germline V gene encodes CDR1 MRHNA and CDR2 SNTAGT. This CDR3 spans 16 amino acids. The V and J ends lost 6 bases and 0 bases respectively, with 16 bases between them. Only one count was recorded for this clone. With sequencing, the targeted depth ranged from 1 in 200,000 to 1 in 1 million T cells. Assay: immunoSEQ multiplex PCR; the TCRdb copy retains only in-frame clones and omits some. The sample gives approximately 130,000 clones, around 84% of which show up once; roughly 3.1% is in the top ten.

This sequence was found in a human donor with chronic lymphocytic leukemia. The chain has TRBV6-4 and TRBJ2-3; D is tentatively TRBD1 or TRBD2 (5 bases each). Sequencing was performed on PBMCs, taken after 24 months of ibrutinib treatment. Written as DNA, the CDR3 is TGTGCCAGCAGCCCACTCTCGGGACGGAGCACAGATACGCAGTATTTT. This translates into CASSPLSGRSTDTQYF.